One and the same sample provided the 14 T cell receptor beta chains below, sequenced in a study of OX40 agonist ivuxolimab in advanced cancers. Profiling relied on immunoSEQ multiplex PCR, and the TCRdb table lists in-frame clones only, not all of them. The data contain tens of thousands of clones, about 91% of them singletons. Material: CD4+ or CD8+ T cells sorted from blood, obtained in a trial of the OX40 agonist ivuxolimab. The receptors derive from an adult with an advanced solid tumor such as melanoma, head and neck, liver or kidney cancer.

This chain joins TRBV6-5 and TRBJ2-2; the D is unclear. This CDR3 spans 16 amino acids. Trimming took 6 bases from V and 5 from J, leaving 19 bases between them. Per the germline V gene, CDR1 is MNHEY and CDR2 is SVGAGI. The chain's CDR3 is CASSYPPGVGTGELFF. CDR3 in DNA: TGTGCCAGCAGCTACCCTCCTGGGGTAGGGACCGGGGAGCTGTTTTTT.

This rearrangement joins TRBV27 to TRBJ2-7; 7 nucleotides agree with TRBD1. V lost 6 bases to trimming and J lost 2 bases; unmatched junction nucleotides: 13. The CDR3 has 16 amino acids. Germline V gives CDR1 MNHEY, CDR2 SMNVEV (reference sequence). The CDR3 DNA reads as TGTGCCAGCAGGCCATTAGGGGGCGGGCTAACCTACGAGCAGTACTTC. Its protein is CASRPLGGGLTYEQYF.

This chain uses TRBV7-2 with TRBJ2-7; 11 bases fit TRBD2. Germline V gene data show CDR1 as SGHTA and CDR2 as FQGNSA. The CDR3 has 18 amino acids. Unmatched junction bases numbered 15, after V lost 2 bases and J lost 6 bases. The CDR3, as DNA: TGTGCCAGCAGCTTACGGGTAGCGGGAGGGCCGGGGTACACCGAGCAGTACTTC. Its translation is CASSLRVAGGPGYTEQYF.

This CDR3 is CASTFGRTEAFF. The CDR3 DNA follows: TGTGCCAGCACCTTCGGTAGGACTGAAGCTTTCTTT. The chain links TRBV5-6 to TRBJ1-1; D gene uncertain. Germline CDR1 SGHDT, CDR2 YYEEEE. The V end was cut by 6 bases, the J end by 5 bases, with 11 bases between. There are 12 residues in the CDR3.

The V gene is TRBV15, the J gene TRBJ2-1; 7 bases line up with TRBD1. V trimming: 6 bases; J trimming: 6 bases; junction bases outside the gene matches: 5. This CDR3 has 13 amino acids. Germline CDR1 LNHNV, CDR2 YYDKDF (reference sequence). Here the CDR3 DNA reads TGTGCCACCAGGACAGGGTCTTCCAATGAGCAGTTCTTC. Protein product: CATRTGSSNEQFF.

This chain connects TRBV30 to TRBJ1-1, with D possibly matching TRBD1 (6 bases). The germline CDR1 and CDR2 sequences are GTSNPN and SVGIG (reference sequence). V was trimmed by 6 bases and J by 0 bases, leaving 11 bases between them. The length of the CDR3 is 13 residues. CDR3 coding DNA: TGTGCCTGCAGGGGACAACTGAACACTGAAGCTTTCTTT. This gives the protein CACRGQLNTEAFF.

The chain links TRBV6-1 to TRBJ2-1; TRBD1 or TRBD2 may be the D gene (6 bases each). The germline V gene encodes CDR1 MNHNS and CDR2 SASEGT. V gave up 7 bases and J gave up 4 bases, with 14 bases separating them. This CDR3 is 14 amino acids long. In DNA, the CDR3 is TGTGCCAGCATGGGGGGCCCGGGGTACAATGAGCAGTTCTTC. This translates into CASMGGPGYNEQFF.

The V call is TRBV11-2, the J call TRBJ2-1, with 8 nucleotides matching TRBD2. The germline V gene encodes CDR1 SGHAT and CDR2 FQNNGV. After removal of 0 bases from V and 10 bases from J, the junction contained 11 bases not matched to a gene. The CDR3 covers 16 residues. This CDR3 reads CASSLDEIAGRREQFF. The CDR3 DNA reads TGTGCCAGCAGCTTAGATGAAATAGCGGGGCGCCGGGAGCAGTTCTTC. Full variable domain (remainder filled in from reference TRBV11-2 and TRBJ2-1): EAGVAQSPRYKIIEKRQSVAFWCNPISGHATLYWYQQILGQGPKLLIQFQNNGVVDDSQLPKDRFSAERLKGVDSTLKIQPAKLEDSAVYLCASSLDEIAGRREQFFGPGTRLTVL.

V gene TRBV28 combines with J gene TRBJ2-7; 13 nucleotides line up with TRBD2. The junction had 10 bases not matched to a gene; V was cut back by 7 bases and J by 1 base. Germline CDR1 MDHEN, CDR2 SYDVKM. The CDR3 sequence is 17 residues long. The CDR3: CASISRTSGSRSYEQYF. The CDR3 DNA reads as TGTGCCAGCATCTCCCGGACTAGCGGGAGCCGTTCCTACGAGCAGTACTTC.

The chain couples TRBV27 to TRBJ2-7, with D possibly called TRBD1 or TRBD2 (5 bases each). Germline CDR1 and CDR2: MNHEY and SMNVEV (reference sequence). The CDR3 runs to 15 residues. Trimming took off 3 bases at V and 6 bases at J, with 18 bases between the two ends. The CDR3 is CASSLTGTPPREQYF. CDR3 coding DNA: TGTGCCAGCAGTTTGACCGGGACCCCTCCCCGCGAGCAGTACTTC.

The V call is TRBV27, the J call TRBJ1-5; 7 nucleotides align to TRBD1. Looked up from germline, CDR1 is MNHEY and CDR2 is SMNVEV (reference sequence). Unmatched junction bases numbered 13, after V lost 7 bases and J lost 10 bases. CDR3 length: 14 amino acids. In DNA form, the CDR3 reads TGTGCCAGCACCAGCACGCTAGGGGGCAGTCCCCAGCATTTT. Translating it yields CASTSTLGGSPQHF.

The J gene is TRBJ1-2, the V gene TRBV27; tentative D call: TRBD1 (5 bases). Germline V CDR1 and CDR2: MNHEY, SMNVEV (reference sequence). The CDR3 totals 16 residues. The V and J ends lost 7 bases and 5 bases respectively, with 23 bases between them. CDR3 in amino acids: CASTPSAGVVVYGYTF. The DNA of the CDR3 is TGTGCCAGCACCCCTTCGGCGGGGGTGGTTGTGTATGGCTACACCTTC.

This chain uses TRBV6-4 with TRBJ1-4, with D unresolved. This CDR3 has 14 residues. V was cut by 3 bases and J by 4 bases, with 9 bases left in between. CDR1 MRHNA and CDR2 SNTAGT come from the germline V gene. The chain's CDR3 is CASSEGDGNEKLFF. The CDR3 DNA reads TGTGCCAGCAGTGAGGGCGACGGTAATGAAAAACTGTTTTTT.

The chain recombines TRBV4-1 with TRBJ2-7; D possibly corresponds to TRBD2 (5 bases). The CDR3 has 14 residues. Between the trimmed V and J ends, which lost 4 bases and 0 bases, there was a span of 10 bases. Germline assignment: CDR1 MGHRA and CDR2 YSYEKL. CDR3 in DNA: TGCGCCAGCAGCCCGAGCCGGGGCTCCTACGAGCAGTACTTC. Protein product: CASSPSRGSYEQYF.